The 8 T cell receptor beta chains given below trace back to one sample, sequenced in a study of T-cell reconstitution after alpha-beta-depleted transplantation in children (dated by TCRdb to the mid-2010s). Library preparation employed PCR. For sequencing, an Illumina HiSeq 2500 was employed. Molecular barcoding was employed in the preparation of TCR libraries, with unique molecular identifiers being used to normalize TCRbeta repertoire quantification. TCRdb trimmed the raw reads at Q25, called clones with MiXCR and kept productive beta chains. Each CDR3 protein appears once, grouped with its most common genes and DNA. The sample table lists about 420,000 distinct CDR3 sequences, roughly 10% of them with a count of one. The biggest ten clones account for about 5% of the sample. Source: PBMCs from the stem cell graft donor, taken from the stem cell graft. The receptors originated from a human donor who donated a stem cell graft to a child with acute myeloid leukemia.

Concerning this clonotype: Relative to the germline gene, one junction end is altered; a read error may explain this. The V gene is TRBV20-1, the J gene TRBJ2-1; D is perhaps TRBD2 (6 bases). Germline V CDR1 and CDR2: DFQATT, SNEGSKA (reference sequence). This CDR3 is 12 amino acids long. CDR3 protein: CSARSEGGNQIF. The DNA of the CDR3 is TGCAGTGCTAGATCGGAGGGAGGAAATCAGATCTTC.

This clonotype was seen more than once but under ten times. The chain has TRBV6-1 and TRBJ2-3; 8 nucleotides agree with TRBD2. The CDR3 loop spans 16 amino acids. With V trimmed by 5 bases and J by 0 bases, 7 bases remained unmatched. Per germline, CDR1 MNHNS and CDR2 SASEGT. The CDR3 spells CASSKSGGRSTDTQYF. DNA for the CDR3: TGTGCCAGCAGTAAAAGCGGGGGCCGAAGCACAGATACGCAGTATTTT.

This clonotype has at least ten counts. The V gene is TRBV15, the J gene TRBJ1-2; maybe TRBD1 (5 bases). This CDR3 has 15 residues. Germline CDR1 and CDR2: LNHNV and YYDKDF (reference sequence). V lost 3 bases, J lost 4 bases, and 15 bases lay in between. As DNA, the CDR3 is TGTGCCACCAGCAGGTCCGGGGAGGGGATCTATGGCTACACCTTC. This translates into CATSRSGEGIYGYTF.

This rearrangement joins TRBV14 to TRBJ2-7; 13 bases are a match to TRBD2. CDR3 length: 16 residues. Germline V gives CDR1 SGHDN, CDR2 FVKESK. V was pared by 4 bases and J by 3 bases, with 6 bases of the junction left unmatched. In DNA, the CDR3 is TGTGCCAGCAGCCTTATCGGACTAGCGGGGGACTACGAGCAGTACTTC. It is translated as CASSLIGLAGDYEQYF.

This clonotype has a handful of counts. The chain couples TRBV5-6 to TRBJ1-2, with 7 bases that match TRBD1. Looked up from germline, CDR1 is SGHDT and CDR2 is YYEEEE. The CDR3 length is 14 residues. Unmatched junction bases numbered 6, after V lost 5 bases and J lost 2 bases. The CDR3 reads CASRKGGWNYGYTF. The CDR3, as DNA: TGTGCCAGCAGAAAAGGGGGCTGGAACTATGGCTACACCTTC.

The J gene is TRBJ2-1, the V gene TRBV5-1; TRBD2 might be the D (5 bases). Germline loops: CDR1 SGHRS, CDR2 YFSETQ. Trimming removed 3 bases at V and 6 bases at J, with 10 bases between. The CDR3 is made up of 13 amino acids. This chain's CDR3 is CASSSMDFNEQFF. Here the CDR3 DNA reads TGCGCCAGCAGCTCCATGGACTTCAATGAGCAGTTCTTC.

This clonotype was counted a few times. This chain uses TRBV4-1 with TRBJ2-7; perhaps TRBD1 as D (6 bases). CDR3 length: 14 amino acids. V was clipped by 3 bases and J by 2 bases, with 11 bases between them. The germline V gene has CDR1 MGHRA and CDR2 YSYEKL. CDR3 sequence (DNA): TGCGCCAGCAGCCAGGGGGCAGATACCTACGAGCAGTACGTC. As protein: CASSQGADTYEQYV.

The chain joins TRBV10-3 to TRBJ1-1; tentative D call: TRBD1 (5 bases). This CDR3 has 13 amino acids. The germline gives CDR1 ENHRY, CDR2 SYGVKD. V lost 3 bases to trimming and J lost 2 bases, with 7 bases between them. CDR3 coding DNA: TGTGCCATCAGTGAAGGGGCTAACACTGAAGCTTTCTTT. Protein product: CAISEGANTEAFF.